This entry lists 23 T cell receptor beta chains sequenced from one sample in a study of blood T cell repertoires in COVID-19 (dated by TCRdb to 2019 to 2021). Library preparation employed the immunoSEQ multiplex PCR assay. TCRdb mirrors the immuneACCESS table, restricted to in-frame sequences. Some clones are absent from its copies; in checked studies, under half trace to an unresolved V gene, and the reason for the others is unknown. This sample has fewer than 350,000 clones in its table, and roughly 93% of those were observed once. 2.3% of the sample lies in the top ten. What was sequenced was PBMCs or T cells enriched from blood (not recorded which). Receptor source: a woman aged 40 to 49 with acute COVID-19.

The CDR3 sequence is CASTQFEVAGEQYF. The CDR3 nucleotides are TGTGCCAGCACCCAATTCGAGGTGGCGGGGGAGCAGTACTTC. This chain links TRBV5-4 with TRBJ2-7; weak D call: TRBD2 (6 bases). The V and J ends lost 6 bases and 7 bases respectively, with 20 bases between them. The CDR3 is 14 amino acids. CDR1 is SGHNT, CDR2 YYREEE, per germline (reference sequence). The full variable domain, rest sourced from reference TRBV5-4 and TRBJ2-7, is ETGVTQSPTHLIKTRGQQVTLRCSSQSGHNTVSWYQQALGQGPQFIFQYYREEENGRGNFPPRFSGLQFPNYSSELNVNALELDDSALYLCASTQFEVAGEQYFGPGTRLTVT.

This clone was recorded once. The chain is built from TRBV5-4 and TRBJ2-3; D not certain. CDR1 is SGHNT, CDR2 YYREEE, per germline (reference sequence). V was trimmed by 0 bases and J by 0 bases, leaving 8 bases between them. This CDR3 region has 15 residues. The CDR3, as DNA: TGTGCCAGCAGCTTGGTAGTGTCTAGCACAGATACGCAGTATTTT. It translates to CASSLVVSSTDTQYF.

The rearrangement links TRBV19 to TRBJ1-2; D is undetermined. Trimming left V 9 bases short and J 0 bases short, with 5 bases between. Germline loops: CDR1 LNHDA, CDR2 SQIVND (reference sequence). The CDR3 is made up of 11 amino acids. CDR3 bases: TGTGCCAGCCTTTCTAACTATGGCTACACCTTC. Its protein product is CASLSNYGYTF.

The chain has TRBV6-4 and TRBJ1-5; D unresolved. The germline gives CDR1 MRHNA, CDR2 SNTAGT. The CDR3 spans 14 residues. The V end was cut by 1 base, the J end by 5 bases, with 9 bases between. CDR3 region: CASSDFIVDQPQHF. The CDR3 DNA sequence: TGTGCCAGCAGTGACTTCATAGTCGATCAGCCCCAGCATTTT.

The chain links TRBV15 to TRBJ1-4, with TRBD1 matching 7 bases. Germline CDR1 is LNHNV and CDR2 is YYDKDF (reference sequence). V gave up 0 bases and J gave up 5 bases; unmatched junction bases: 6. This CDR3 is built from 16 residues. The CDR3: CATSRDRDSANEKLFF. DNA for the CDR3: TGTGCCACCAGCAGAGATAGGGACAGCGCAAATGAAAAACTGTTTTTT.

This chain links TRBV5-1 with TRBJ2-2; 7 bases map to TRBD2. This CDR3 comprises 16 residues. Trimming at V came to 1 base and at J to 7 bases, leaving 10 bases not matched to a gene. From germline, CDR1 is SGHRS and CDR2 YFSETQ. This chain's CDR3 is CASSLRAGLSDGELFF. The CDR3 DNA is TGCGCCAGCAGCTTGAGAGCGGGACTATCTGACGGGGAGCTGTTTTTT.

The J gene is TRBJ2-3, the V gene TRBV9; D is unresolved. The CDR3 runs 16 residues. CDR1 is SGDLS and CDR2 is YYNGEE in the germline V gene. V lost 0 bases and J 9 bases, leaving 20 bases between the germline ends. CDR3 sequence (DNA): TGTGCCAGCAGCGTAGCGAACGAGGCACCCACCGGGACGCAGTATTTT. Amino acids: CASSVANEAPTGTQYF.

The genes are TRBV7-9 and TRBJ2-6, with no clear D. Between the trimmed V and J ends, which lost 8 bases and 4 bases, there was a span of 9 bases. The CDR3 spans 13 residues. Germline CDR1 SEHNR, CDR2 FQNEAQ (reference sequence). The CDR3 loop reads CASLLAGANVLTF. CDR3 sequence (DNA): TGTGCCAGCCTACTTGCCGGGGCCAACGTCCTGACTTTC.

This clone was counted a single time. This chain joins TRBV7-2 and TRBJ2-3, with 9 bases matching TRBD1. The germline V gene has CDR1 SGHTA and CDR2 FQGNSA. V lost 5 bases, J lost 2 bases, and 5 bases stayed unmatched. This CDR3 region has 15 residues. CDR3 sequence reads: CASSLTGGVTDTQYF. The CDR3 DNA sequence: TGTGCCAGCAGCCTTACAGGGGGCGTCACAGATACGCAGTATTTT.

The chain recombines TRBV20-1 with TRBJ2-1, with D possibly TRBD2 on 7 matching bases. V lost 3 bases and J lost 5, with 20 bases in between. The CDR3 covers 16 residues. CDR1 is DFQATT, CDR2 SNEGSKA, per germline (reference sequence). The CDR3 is CSASRSGGGGHNEQFF. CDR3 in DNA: TGCAGTGCTAGTAGATCCGGGGGCGGGGGACACAATGAGCAGTTCTTC.

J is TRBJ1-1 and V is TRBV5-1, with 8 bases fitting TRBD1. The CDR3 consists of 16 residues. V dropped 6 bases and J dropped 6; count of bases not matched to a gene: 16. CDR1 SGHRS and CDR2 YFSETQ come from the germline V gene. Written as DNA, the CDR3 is TGCGCCAGCACCCGGGGGGCAGGGGGCCTTGAGGCTGAAGCTTTCTTT. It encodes CASTRGAGGLEAEAFF.

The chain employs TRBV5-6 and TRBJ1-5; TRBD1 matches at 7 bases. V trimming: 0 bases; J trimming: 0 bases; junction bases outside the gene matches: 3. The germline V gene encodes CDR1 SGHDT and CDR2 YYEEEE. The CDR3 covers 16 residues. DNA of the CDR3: TGTGCCAGCAGCTTGGGACAGGGCCATAGCAATCAGCCCCAGCATTTT. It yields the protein CASSLGQGHSNQPQHF.

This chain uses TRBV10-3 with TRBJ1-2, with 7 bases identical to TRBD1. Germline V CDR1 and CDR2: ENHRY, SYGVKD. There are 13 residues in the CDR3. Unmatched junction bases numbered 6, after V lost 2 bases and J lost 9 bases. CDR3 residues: CAISEGGGVRYTF. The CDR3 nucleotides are TGTGCCATCAGTGAGGGAGGGGGCGTCCGCTACACCTTC.

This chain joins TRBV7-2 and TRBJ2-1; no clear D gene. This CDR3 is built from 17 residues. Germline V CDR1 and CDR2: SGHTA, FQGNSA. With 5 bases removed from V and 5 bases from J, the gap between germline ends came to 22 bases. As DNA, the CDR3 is TGTGCCAGCAGCACCCGACCGAGCGCTGAAGGTAACAATGAGCAGTTCTTC. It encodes CASSTRPSAEGNNEQFF.

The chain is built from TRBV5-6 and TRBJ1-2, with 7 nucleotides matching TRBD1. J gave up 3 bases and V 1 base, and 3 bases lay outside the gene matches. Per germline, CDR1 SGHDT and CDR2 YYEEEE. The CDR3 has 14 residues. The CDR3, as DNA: TGTGCCAGCAGCTTGAACAGGGGTGACTATGGCTACACCTTC. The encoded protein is CASSLNRGDYGYTF.

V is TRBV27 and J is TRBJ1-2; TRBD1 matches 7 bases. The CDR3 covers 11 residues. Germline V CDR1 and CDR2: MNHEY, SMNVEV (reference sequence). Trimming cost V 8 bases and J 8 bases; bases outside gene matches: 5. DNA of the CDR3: TGTGCCAGCCGGACAGGAAAGGGCTACACCTTC. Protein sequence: CASRTGKGYTF.

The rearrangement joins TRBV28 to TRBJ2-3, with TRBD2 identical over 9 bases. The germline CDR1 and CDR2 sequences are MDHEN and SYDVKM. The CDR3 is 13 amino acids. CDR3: CVVRTSGTDTQYF. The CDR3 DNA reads TGTGTTGTAAGGACTAGCGGCACAGATACGCAGTATTTT.

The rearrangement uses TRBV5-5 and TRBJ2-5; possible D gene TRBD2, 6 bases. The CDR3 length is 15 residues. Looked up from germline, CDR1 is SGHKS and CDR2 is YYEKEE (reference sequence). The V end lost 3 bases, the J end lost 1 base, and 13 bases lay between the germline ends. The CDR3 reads CASSSTRRAQETQYF. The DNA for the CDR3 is TGTGCCAGCAGCTCGACTAGACGGGCCCAAGAGACCCAGTACTTC.

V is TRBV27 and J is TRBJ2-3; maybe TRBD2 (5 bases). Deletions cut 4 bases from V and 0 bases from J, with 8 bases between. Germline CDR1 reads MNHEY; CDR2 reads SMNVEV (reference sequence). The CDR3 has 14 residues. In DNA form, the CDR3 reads TGTGCCAGCAGTTATACGGGGAGCACAGATACGCAGTATTTT. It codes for CASSYTGSTDTQYF.

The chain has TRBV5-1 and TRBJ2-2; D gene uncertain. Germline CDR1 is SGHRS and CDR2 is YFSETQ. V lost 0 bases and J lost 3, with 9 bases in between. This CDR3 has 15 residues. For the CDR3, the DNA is TGCGCCAGCAGCTTGGAATCCCGTCACACCGGGGAGCTGTTTTTT. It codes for CASSLESRHTGELFF.

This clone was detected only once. DNA of the CDR3: TGTGCCAGCAGCGTAGTCCCGAGCACAGATACGCAGTATTTT. It codes for CASSVVPSTDTQYF. The chain joins TRBV9 to TRBJ2-3; D is unclear. V lost 0 bases and J lost 0, with 5 bases in between. The CDR3 length is 14 residues. In germline, CDR1 is SGDLS, CDR2 YYNGEE.

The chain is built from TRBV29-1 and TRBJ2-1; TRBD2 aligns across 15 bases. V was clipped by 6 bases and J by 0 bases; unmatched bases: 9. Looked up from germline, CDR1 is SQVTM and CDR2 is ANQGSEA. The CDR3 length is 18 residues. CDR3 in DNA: TGCAGCGTGAAAGAGGGACTAGCGGGAGGCCTCTCCTACAATGAGCAGTTCTTC. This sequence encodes CSVKEGLAGGLSYNEQFF.

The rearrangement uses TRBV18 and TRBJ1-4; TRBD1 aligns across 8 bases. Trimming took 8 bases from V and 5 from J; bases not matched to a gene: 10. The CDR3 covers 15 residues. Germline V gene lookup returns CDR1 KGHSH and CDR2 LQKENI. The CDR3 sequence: CASTPGDRSNEKLFF. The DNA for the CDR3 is TGTGCCAGCACGCCTGGGGACAGGTCGAATGAAAAACTGTTTTTT.